The rows below give T cell receptor beta chains drawn from one sample of a study of CD8+CD57+ T cells in acquired aplastic anemia. One entry per CDR3 protein results from TCRdb running MiXCR on the reads. The sample shows about 150,000 distinct CDR3 sequences, 48% of them seen only once. Sequencing input: sorted CD4+, CD8+, or CD8+CD57+ T cells (not recorded which) from PBMCs. The receptors stem from a human donor with aplastic anemia. Each CDR3 is given with its conserved first and last residue. D genes are given only for firm matches. Not every row has a clone size; where given, it reads once, few, many or a size class.

>TRBD2|TRBV24-1|16|TRBJ2-2|many
TGTGCCACCAGTGTCTTAGCGGGAGGGAGCACCGGGGAGCTGTTTTTT
CATSVLAGGSTGELFF
>TRBD1|TRBV7-8|15|TRBJ2-7|once
TGTGCCAGCAGCCTTACAGGGGGAGGCACCTACGAGCAGTACTTC
CASSLTGGGTYEQYF
>-|TRBV2|14|TRBJ1-6|-
TGTGCCAGCAGTGTGATAGCCCCGGGATCACCCCTCCACTTT
CASSVIAPGSPLHF
>-|TRBV7-9|15|TRBJ2-7|few
TGTGCCAGCAGCTTAAATGCGCCGAACCCCTACGAGCAGTACTTC
CASSLNAPNPYEQYF
>-|TRBV24-1|11|TRBJ2-7|-
TGTGCCGTCGGACAGTCCTACGAGCAGTACTTC
CAVGQSYEQYF
>-|TRBV20-1|14|TRBJ2-7|-
TGCAGTGCCCAGCGGGGACAACAATACTACGAGCAGTACTTC
CSAQRGQQYYEQYF
>-|TRBV15|14|TRBJ2-5|-
TGTGCCACCAGCCTCGTGGGGGGCCAAGAGACCCAGTACTTC
CATSLVGGQETQYF
>TRBD2|TRBV2|15|TRBJ2-1|-
TGTGCCAGCAGGGAACTAGCGGGGGGATTCAATGAGCAGTTCTTC
CASRELAGGFNEQFF
>TRBD1|TRBV19|14|TRBJ2-3|-
TGTGCCAGTAGTAGGGACAGGCCGGGAGATACGCAGTATTTT
CASSRDRPGDTQYF
>TRBD1|TRBV24-1|13|TRBJ1-2|-
TGTGCCACCAGCGAAGGACAGGGAACTGGCTACACCTTC
CATSEGQGTGYTF